The clone carrying this TCR beta chain was observed many times. The sample originates from a study of blood T cells in healthy people across ages. V dropped 6 bases and J dropped 0 bases, with 7 bases sitting between them. The CDR3 has 13 residues. Germline CDR1 ENHRY, CDR2 SYGVKD. Around 10 milliliters of peripheral blood were drawn from each donor. A sample-barcoded 5' primer and a J-beta primer mix were used in a second PCR of roughly 7 to 11 cycles. Every sample gave at least 2.5 million paired-end reads containing CDR3. TCRdb itself ran the 5' RACE reads through MiXCR, one entry per CDR3 protein. The table shows around 1,500,000 distinct CDR3 sequences, with about 43% occurring only once.

This TCR came from a woman younger than 35 in good health. The sample taken for sequencing was blood. The V call is TRBV10-3, the J call TRBJ2-3; unclear D gene. CDR3 in amino acids: CAIRIGSTDTQYF. CDR3 in DNA: TGTGCCATCAGAATCGGGAGCACAGATACGCAGTATTTT.